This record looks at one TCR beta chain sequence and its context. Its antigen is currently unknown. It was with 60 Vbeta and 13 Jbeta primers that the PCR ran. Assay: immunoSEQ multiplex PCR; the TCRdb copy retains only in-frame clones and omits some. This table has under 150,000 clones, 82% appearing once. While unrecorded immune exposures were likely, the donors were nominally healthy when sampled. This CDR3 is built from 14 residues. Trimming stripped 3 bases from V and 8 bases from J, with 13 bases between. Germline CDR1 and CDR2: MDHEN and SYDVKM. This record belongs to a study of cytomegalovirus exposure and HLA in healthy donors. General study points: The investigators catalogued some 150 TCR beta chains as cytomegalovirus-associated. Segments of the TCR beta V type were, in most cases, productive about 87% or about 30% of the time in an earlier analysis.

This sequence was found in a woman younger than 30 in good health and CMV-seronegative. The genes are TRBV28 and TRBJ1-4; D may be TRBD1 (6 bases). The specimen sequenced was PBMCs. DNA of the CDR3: TGTGCCAGCAGTTTCGCAGGGGTCTGGGAAAAACTGTTTTTT. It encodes CASSFAGVWEKLFF.